The sequence of this TCR beta chain was determined in a study of T-cell reconstitution after alpha-beta-depleted transplantation in children. From germline, CDR1 is SEHNR and CDR2 FQNEAQ (reference sequence). Trimming took off 3 bases at V and 7 bases at J, with 13 bases between the two ends. The CDR3 is 14 amino acids. Unique molecular identifiers were used in preparing the TCRbeta library. TCRdb called the PCR reads again in MiXCR, with one record for every CDR3 protein. The data show fewer than 200,000 distinct CDR3 sequences, approximately 7% seen once. This clonotype was seen at least ten times. The receptor was derived from a human donor who donated a stem cell graft to a child with Wiskott-Aldrich syndrome. The sequencing used PBMCs from the stem cell graft donor, collected from the stem cell graft. The chain employs TRBV7-9 and TRBJ2-1; D could derive from TRBD1 or TRBD2 (6 bases each). The DNA for the CDR3 is TGTGCCAGCAGCTTCGGGGGCGGTTGGAATGAGCAGTTCTTC. It encodes CASSFGGGWNEQFF. Full variable domain (missing parts from reference TRBV7-9 and TRBJ2-1): DTGVSQNPRHKITKRGQNVTFRCDPISEHNRLYWYRQTLGQGPEFLTYFQNEAQLEKSRLLSDRFSAERPKGSFSTLEIQRTEQGDSAMYLCASSFGGGWNEQFFGPGTRLTVL.